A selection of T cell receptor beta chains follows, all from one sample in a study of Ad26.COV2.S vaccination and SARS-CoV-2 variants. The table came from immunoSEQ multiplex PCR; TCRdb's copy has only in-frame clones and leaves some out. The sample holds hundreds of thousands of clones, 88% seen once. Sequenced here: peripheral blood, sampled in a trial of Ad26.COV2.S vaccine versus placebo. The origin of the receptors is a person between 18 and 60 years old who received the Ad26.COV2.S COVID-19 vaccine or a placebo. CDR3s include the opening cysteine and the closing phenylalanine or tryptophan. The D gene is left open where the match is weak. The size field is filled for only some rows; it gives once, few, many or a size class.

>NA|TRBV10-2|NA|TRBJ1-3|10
TGCGCCAGTATTGGGGACACCATATATTTT
CASIGDTIYF
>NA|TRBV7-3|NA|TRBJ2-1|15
TGTGCCAGCAGCTCCGGGACCGCGGTAGGGAGTGAGCAGTTCTTC
CASSSGTAVGSEQFF
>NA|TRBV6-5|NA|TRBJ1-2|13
TGTGCCAGCAGATCGGGCAGCCCATATGGCTACACCTTC
CASRSGSPYGYTF
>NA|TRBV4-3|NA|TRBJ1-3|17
TGCGCCAGCAGCCGCCAGACAGTTTCCAGCTCTGGAAACACCATATATTTT
CASSRQTVSSSGNTIYF
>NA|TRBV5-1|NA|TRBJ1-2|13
TGCGCCAGCAGCTCGCTCAGGGTATATGGCTACACCTTC
CASSSLRVYGYTF
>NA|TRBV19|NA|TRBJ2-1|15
TGTGCCAGTAGTATAGCTCCCGGGACTCCCAATGAGCAGTTCTTC
CASSIAPGTPNEQFF
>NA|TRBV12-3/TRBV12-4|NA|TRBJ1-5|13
TGTGCCAGCAGCTGGGACAAGAATCAGCCCCAGCATTTT
CASSWDKNQPQHF
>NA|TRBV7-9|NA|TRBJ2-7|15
TGTGCCAGCAGCTCCAGGGGTTCAAGCTCCTACGAGCAGTACTTC
CASSSRGSSSYEQYF
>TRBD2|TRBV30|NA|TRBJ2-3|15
TGTGCCTGGAGTGTACGCGGACCTCGGGGGGTTACGCAGTATTTT
CAWSVRGPRGVTQYF
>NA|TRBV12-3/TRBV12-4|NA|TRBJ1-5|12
TGTGCCAGCAGTTTTCTAAATCAGCCCCAGCATTTT
CASSFLNQPQHF
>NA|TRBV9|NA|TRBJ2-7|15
TGTGCCAGCAGCCCATACGGGGGCTTCTCCTACGAGCAGTACTTC
CASSPYGGFSYEQYF
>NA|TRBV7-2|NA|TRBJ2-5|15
TGTGCCAGCAGCTTAGCCTCACAACGGCGAGAGACCCAGTACTTC
CASSLASQRRETQYF
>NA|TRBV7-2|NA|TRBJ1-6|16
TGTGCCAGCAGCCCCCAGTGGAGCTCCTATAATTCACCCCTCCACTTT
CASSPQWSSYNSPLHF
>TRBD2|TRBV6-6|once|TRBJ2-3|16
TGTGCCAGTTTTCCGGGACTAGCACAGATGGCAGATACGCAGTATTTT
CASFPGLAQMADTQYF
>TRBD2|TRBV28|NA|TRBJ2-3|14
TGTGCCAGCAGTCAAGGACTAGCGGAAGATACGCAGTATTTT
CASSQGLAEDTQYF
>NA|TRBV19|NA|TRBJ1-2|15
TGTGCCAGTAGTATAGCACAGGGAGCGAACTATGGCTACACCTTC
CASSIAQGANYGYTF
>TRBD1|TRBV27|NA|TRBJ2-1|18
TGTGCCAGCAGTTTATCAAGGACAGGGGACTCAACTAACAATGAGCAGTTCTTC
CASSLSRTGDSTNNEQFF
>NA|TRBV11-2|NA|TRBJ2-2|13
TGTGCCAGCAGCTTAGGGGGCCCCGGGGAGCTGTTTTTT
CASSLGGPGELFF
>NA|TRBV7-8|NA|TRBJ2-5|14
TGTGCCAGCAGCTTAGGTCCAGGTACCGTTTTTGTGGACTTC
CASSLGPGTVFVDF
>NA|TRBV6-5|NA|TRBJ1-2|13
TGTGCCATCCAGCCTACAGGGAACTATGGCTACACCTTC
CAIQPTGNYGYTF
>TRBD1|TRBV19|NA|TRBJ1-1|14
TGTGCCAGTAGTCAACGAGGACAGGCCGTTGAAGCTTTCTTT
CASSQRGQAVEAFF
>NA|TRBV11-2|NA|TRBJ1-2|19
TGTGCCAGCAGCTACAGCTCAGGGGTGGGGGCGTTGGGAACTATCGGCTACACCTTC
CASSYSSGVGALGTIGYTF
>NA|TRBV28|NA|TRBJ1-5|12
TGTGCAGGCCGCAGAGGGGGTCAGCCCCAGCATTTT
CAGRRGGQPQHF
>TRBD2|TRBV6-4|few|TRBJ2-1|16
TGTGCCAGCAGTGAAAGCGGGGGGCTGGGATACAATGAGCAGTTCTTC
CASSESGGLGYNEQFF
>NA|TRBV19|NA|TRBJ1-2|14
TGTGCCAGTAGTACCTGGACAGCGAACTATGGCTACACCTTC
CASSTWTANYGYTF
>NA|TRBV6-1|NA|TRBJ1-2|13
TGTGCCAGCAGCCCCTGGGTTCCCAATGGCTACACCTTC
CASSPWVPNGYTF
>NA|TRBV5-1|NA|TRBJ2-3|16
TGCGCCAGCAGCTTGAGTGGGGCCATTCGTTCAGATACGCAGTATTTT
CASSLSGAIRSDTQYF
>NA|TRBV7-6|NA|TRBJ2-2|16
TGTGCCAGCAGCTTAGTGGGCAGGGGGAACACCGGGGAGCTGTTTTTT
CASSLVGRGNTGELFF
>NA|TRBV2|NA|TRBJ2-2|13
TGTGCCAGCAGACCGACGGAGACCGGGGAGCTGTTTTTT
CASRPTETGELFF
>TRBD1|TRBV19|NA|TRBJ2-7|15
TGTGCCAGCGCCACCGGGACAGGGGGAAACTACGAGCAGTACTTC
CASATGTGGNYEQYF
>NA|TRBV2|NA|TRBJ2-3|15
TGTGCCAGCAGTGTCCTGGGCCCTAGCACAGATACGCAGTATTTT
CASSVLGPSTDTQYF
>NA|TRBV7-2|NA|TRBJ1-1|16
TGTGCCGGGGGGTCGGGGGGTCTCGACATGAACACTGAAGCTTTCTTT
CAGGSGGLDMNTEAFF
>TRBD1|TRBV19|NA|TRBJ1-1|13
TGTGCCAGTACCGAGACAGGGCGGACTGAAGCTTTCTTT
CASTETGRTEAFF
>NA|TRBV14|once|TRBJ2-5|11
TGTGCCAGCAGCAGGGGAGAGACCCAGTACTTC
CASSRGETQYF
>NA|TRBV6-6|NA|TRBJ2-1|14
TGTGCCAGCAGTTCGGAGGGAGCCCACTTGGAGCAGTTCTTC
CASSSEGAHLEQFF
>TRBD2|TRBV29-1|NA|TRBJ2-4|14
TGCAGCATAAGGAGCGGGGTAGCCAAAAACATTCAGTACTTC
CSIRSGVAKNIQYF
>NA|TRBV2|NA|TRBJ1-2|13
TGTGCCAGCAGAGGAGTCCGAAATGGAGGCTACACCTTC
CASRGVRNGGYTF
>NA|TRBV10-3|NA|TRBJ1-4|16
TGTGCCATCAGTGAGTCGGCCAGACAGATAAATGAAAAACTGTTTTTT
CAISESARQINEKLFF
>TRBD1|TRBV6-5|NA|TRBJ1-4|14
TGTGCCAGCAGACGAGGGACAGGGAATGAAAAACTGTTTTTT
CASRRGTGNEKLFF
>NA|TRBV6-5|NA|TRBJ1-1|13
TGTGCCAGCAGTTACGGGGAAGACACTGAAGCTTTCTTT
CASSYGEDTEAFF
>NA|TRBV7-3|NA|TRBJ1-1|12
TGTGCCAGCAGCTTATATCTGGGTGAAGCTTTCTTT
CASSLYLGEAFF
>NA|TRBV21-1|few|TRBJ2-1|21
TGTGCCAGCAGCACCTACTTGGGGACTCTACCTCGAAGTCACTCCTACAATGAGCAGTTCTTC
CASSTYLGTLPRSHSYNEQFF
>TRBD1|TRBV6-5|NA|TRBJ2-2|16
TGTGCCAGCAGTTACTACACGGACAGGGGGAACGGGGAGCTGTTTTTT
CASSYYTDRGNGELFF
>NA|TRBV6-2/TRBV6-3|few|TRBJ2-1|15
TGTGCCAGCAGTTATCGGGCTACGAATTACAATGAGCAGTTCTTC
CASSYRATNYNEQFF
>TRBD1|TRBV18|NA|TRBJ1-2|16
TGTGCCAGCTCACCAAATCGCGGGACAGGGAGGGAAGGCTACACCTTC
CASSPNRGTGREGYTF
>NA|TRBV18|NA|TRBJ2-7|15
TGTGCCAGCTCCCAAGGGGGCGGGAGCTCCTACGAGCAGTACTTC
CASSQGGGSSYEQYF
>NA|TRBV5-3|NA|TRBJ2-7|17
TGTGCCAGAAGCTTGTCCCCTTTGGCAGGGCCCCCCTACGAGCAGTACTTC
CARSLSPLAGPPYEQYF
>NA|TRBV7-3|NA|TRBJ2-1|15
TGTGCCAGCACCCAGCAAGCGGACTTTTACAATGAGCAGTTCTTC
CASTQQADFYNEQFF
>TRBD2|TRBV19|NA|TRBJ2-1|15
TGTGCCAGTAGTCCCTTAAGACTAGCGAGAAATGAGCAGTTCTTC
CASSPLRLARNEQFF
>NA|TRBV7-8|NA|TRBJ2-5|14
TGTGCCAGCAGCCCTACTAGTCCTCAAGAGACCCAGTACTTC
CASSPTSPQETQYF
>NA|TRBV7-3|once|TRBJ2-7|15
TGTGCCAGCAGCTTACGGTCCGGGCAGACCTACGAGCAGTACTTC
CASSLRSGQTYEQYF
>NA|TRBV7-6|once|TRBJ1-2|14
TGTGCCAGCAGCTTAGGAGGAGGGGGCTATGGCTACACCTTC
CASSLGGGGYGYTF
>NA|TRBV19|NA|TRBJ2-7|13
TGTGCCAGTAGCAAGGTCACCTCCTACGAGCAGTACTTC
CASSKVTSYEQYF